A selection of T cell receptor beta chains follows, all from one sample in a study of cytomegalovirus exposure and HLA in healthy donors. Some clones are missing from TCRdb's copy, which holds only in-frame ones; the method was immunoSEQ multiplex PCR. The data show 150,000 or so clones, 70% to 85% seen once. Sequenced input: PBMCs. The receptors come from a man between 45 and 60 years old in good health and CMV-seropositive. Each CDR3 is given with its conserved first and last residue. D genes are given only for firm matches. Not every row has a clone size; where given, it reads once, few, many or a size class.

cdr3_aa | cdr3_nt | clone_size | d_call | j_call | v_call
CASAMGPSYEQYF | TGCGCCAGCGCAATGGGGCCTTCCTACGAGCAGTACTTC | NA | NA | TRBJ2-7 | TRBV5-1
CASSQGQMNEKLFF | TGTGCCAGCAGCCAGGGGCAGATGAATGAAAAACTGTTTTTT | NA | NA | TRBJ1-4 | TRBV11-2
CASSLDPQENEQYF | TGCGCCAGCAGCTTGGACCCACAGGAGAACGAGCAGTACTTC | NA | NA | TRBJ2-7 | TRBV5-1
CASSPGQVQQQETQYF | TGTGCCAGCAGCCCCGGACAGGTCCAACAACAAGAGACCCAGTACTTC | NA | TRBD1 | TRBJ2-5 | TRBV5-8
CASSFRSQAFF | TGTGCCAGCAGCTTTCGCAGTCAAGCTTTCTTT | NA | NA | TRBJ1-1 | TRBV13
CASSQGADTTEAFF | TGTGCCAGCAGCCAAGGTGCAGACACAACTGAAGCTTTCTTT | NA | NA | TRBJ1-1 | TRBV4-2
CASEATSGGRTDTQYF | TGTGCCAGCGAGGCAACTAGCGGGGGGCGCACAGATACGCAGTATTTT | once | TRBD2 | TRBJ2-3 | TRBV6-4
CASSLGGTGSSGNTIYF | TGTGCCAGCAGCTTAGGGGGGACAGGTTCGTCTGGAAACACCATATATTTT | NA | TRBD1 | TRBJ1-3 | TRBV7-8
CASSNYRAGANVLTF | TGCGCCAGCAGCAACTACAGGGCCGGGGCCAACGTCCTGACTTTC | NA | NA | TRBJ2-6 | TRBV4-1
CASSPRRQGNQPQHF | TGTGCCAGCAGCCCCCGGCGTCAGGGGAATCAGCCCCAGCATTTT | NA | NA | TRBJ1-5 | TRBV5-4